Reported below is one TCR beta chain. The method was immunoSEQ multiplex PCR; TCRdb's version includes in-frame clones alone and lacks a portion of them. Among about 52,000 clones listed, roughly 86% were seen once. The sample is drawn from a study of blood T cell repertoires in COVID-19. V was trimmed by 2 bases and J by 3 bases, leaving 10 bases between them. The germline CDR1 and CDR2 sequences are LGHDT and YNNKEL (reference sequence). The CDR3 is 14 amino acids. This receptor was taken from a man older than 75 with active or convalescent COVID-19. What was sequenced was peripheral blood. This sequence joins TRBV3-1 (or the pseudogene TRBV3-2) and TRBJ1-2; D is ambiguous. Here the CDR3 DNA reads TGTGCCAGCAGCCAATTATGGCAGGACTATGGCTACACCTTC. Encoded protein: CASSQLWQDYGYTF.